The 20 T cell receptor beta chains presented below share a single source sample, sequenced in a study of blood T cells in healthy people across ages. A second 7 to 11 cycle PCR used barcoded and J-beta primers. One entry per CDR3 protein results from TCRdb running MiXCR on the 5' RACE reads. This table holds fewer than 800,000 distinct CDR3 sequences, around 21% found once. The material sequenced was blood. These receptors all come from a man between 65 and 79 years old in good health.

This clonotype was counted only a few times. This chain connects TRBV9 to TRBJ1-2; 8 bases are a match to TRBD1. With 2 bases clipped from V and 4 bases from J, the junction kept 7 bases outside the gene matches. Per the germline V gene, CDR1 is SGDLS and CDR2 is YYNGEE. This CDR3 is 15 amino acids long. CDR3 region: CASSVAAGQVYGYTF. Here the CDR3 DNA reads TGTGCCAGCAGCGTTGCCGCGGGACAGGTCTATGGCTACACCTTC.

The chain carries TRBV4-1 and TRBJ2-5, with 8 bases fitting TRBD1. In germline, CDR1 is MGHRA, CDR2 YSYEKL. V was clipped by 2 bases and J by 5 bases; unmatched bases: 10. CDR3 size: 16 residues. CDR3 region: CASSQPGGLSHETQYF. The CDR3 DNA follows: TGCGCCAGCAGCCAACCAGGGGGCCTCTCTCACGAGACCCAGTACTTC.

The genes are TRBV3-1 and TRBJ2-5; tentatively, D is TRBD2 (5 bases). CDR3 size: 16 residues. The germline gives CDR1 LGHDT, CDR2 YNNKEL (reference sequence). Trimming took 4 bases from V and 2 from J, leaving 17 bases between them. The CDR3 DNA sequence: TGTGCCAGCAGCCGCACCGTTCTAGCTGCACAAGAGACCCAGTACTTC. Amino acid sequence: CASSRTVLAAQETQYF.

There are a few counts of this clonotype. At one end the junction does not follow the germline gene, possibly because of a read error. The CDR3 bases are TGTGCCAGCAGCAACGGGGAACCGCCGAACGCTGAAGCTTTCTTT. The encoded protein is CASSNGEPPNAEAFF. The gene calls are TRBV6-6 and TRBJ1-1; D gene uncertain. Germline values: CDR1 MNHNY, CDR2 SVGAGI (reference sequence). The CDR3 contains 15 residues.

This clonotype showed up many times. V is TRBV7-9 and J is TRBJ1-2; D is possibly TRBD1 (5 bases). The CDR3 totals 13 residues. CDR1 and CDR2 from the germline V gene are SEHNR and FQNEAQ (reference sequence). Trimming shortened V by 5 bases and J by 3 bases, and 10 bases separated the two germline ends. The CDR3 bases are TGTGCCAGCAGCCCCCTGACAGACTATGGCTACACCTTC. It specifies CASSPLTDYGYTF.

Comment on this clonotype: A read error may produce the germline difference seen at one junction end. This chain links TRBV6-2 or TRBV6-3 with TRBJ2-7; 13 positions agree with TRBD2. The CDR3 has 18 amino acids. Germline CDR1 reads MNHEY; CDR2 reads SVGEGT. The CDR3: CASHIGLAGAEVNYEQHF. DNA of the CDR3: TGTGCCAGCCATATAGGACTAGCGGGAGCAGAAGTAAACTACGAGCAGCACTTC.

This clonotype was counted at least ten times. The rearrangement links TRBV4-1 to TRBJ2-7, with a possible D match to TRBD2 (7 bases). From germline, CDR1 is MGHRA and CDR2 YSYEKL. The CDR3 has 15 amino acids. Trimming pared 0 bases from V and 3 bases from J, leaving 12 bases between. The CDR3 nucleotides read TGCGCCAGCAGCCAAGATCGGGGAGGGGGCTACGAGCAGTACTTC. Amino acid sequence: CASSQDRGGGYEQYF.

In this sample, this clonotype turned up a few times. This rearrangement joins TRBV12-3 or TRBV12-4 to TRBJ1-6; tentative D call: TRBD1 (5 bases). Trimming removed 6 bases at V and 8 bases at J, with 14 bases between. The CDR3 has 14 amino acids. CDR3 amino acids: CASRPRGVDSPLHF. The CDR3 bases are TGTGCCAGCAGGCCCCGAGGGGTAGATTCACCCCTCCACTTT.

The rearrangement joins TRBV2 to TRBJ2-7; 13 bases are shared with TRBD2. Germline V gene data show CDR1 as SNHLY and CDR2 as FYNNEI. The V gene end was trimmed by 4 bases and the J gene end by 3 bases; junction bases not matched to a gene: 3. This CDR3 is 15 amino acids long. CDR3 in amino acids: CASSGTSGGRYEQYF. DNA of the CDR3: TGTGCCAGCAGTGGGACTAGCGGGGGACGCTACGAGCAGTACTTC.

This clonotype was recorded a few times. The chain joins TRBV6-5 to TRBJ2-5; no definite D call. Germline V gene sequence: CDR1 MNHEY, CDR2 SVGAGI. Trimming took off 3 bases at V and 5 bases at J, with 10 bases between the two ends. The CDR3 contains 13 residues. CDR3 in DNA: TGTGCCAGCAGTTATGGTCTGAGGGAGACCCAGTACTTC. This gives the protein CASSYGLRETQYF.

This clonotype came up a few times. A read error may be the cause here, since a much bigger clone is one base away. This chain uses TRBV6-1 with TRBJ2-5; 7 nucleotides align to TRBD2. CDR1 and CDR2 (germline): MNHNS, SASEGT. V gave up 4 bases and J gave up 7 bases; unmatched junction bases: 6. The CDR3 is 13 residues long. Here the CDR3 reads CASSGAGLSTQYF. CDR3 bases: TGTGCCAGCAGTGGAGCGGGACTTTCGACCCAGTACTTC.

This clonotype was seen more than once but under ten times. The CDR3 carries no conserved terminal phenylalanine or tryptophan, so it likely arises from a read error. The genes are TRBV14 and TRBJ2-2, with 8 bases that match TRBD1. CDR3 size: 15 residues. V was clipped by 4 bases and J by 4 bases; unmatched bases: 5. Germline lookup yields CDR1 SGHDN and CDR2 FVKESK. CDR3 sequence reads: CASSPETGVTGELFL. The CDR3 DNA reads TGTGCCAGCAGCCCCGAGACAGGGGTCACCGGGGAGCTGTTTCTT.

This clonotype was picked up many times. The chain employs TRBV7-2 and TRBJ2-1; TRBD2 aligns across 10 bases. V trimming: 5 bases; J trimming: 4 bases; junction bases outside the gene matches: 8. Looked up from germline, CDR1 is SGHTA and CDR2 is FQGNSA. This CDR3 region has 16 residues. Here the CDR3 DNA reads TGTGCCAGCAGCCCCTTCCTAGCGGGAGAGTACAATGAGCAGTTCTTC. Translating gives CASSPFLAGEYNEQFF.

This clonotype turned up a few times. The genes are TRBV3-1 and TRBJ2-1; D is perhaps TRBD2 (6 bases). This CDR3 is 12 amino acids long. Germline CDR1 reads LGHDT; CDR2 reads YNNKEL (reference sequence). Trimming stripped 2 bases from V and 9 bases from J, with 8 bases between. In nucleotides, the CDR3 is TGTGCCAGCAGCCAAATGCGGGGTGAGCAGTTCTTC. Its translation: CASSQMRGEQFF.

The chain uses TRBV18 and TRBJ2-2, with D possibly TRBD2 on 6 matching bases. Trimming took off 2 bases at V and 1 base at J, with 11 bases between the two ends. The CDR3 sequence is 16 residues long. Germline assignment: CDR1 KGHSH and CDR2 LQKENI. CDR3 region: CASSPTGLRNTGELFF. CDR3 coding DNA: TGTGCCAGCTCACCAACGGGACTCCGGAACACCGGGGAGCTGTTTTTT.

The chain combines TRBV6-6 with TRBJ1-2, with TRBD1 matching over 9 bases. V was pared by 5 bases and J by 4 bases, with 8 bases of the junction left unmatched. The CDR3 covers 15 residues. The germline V gene has CDR1 MNHNY and CDR2 SVGAGI (reference sequence). CDR3 bases: TGTGCCAGCAGTCCACAGGGGGCGCGTAGCTATGGCTACACCTTC. Translation: CASSPQGARSYGYTF.

The chain combines TRBV5-6 with TRBJ1-1; D possibly corresponds to TRBD1 (5 bases). There are 14 residues in the CDR3. Trimming shortened V by 1 base and J by 1 base, and 8 bases separated the two germline ends. Per the germline V gene, CDR1 is SGHDT and CDR2 is YYEEEE. CDR3 DNA: TGTGCCAGCAGCTTGTTGACAGCGAACACTGAAGCTTTCTTT. This gives the protein CASSLLTANTEAFF.

The chain links TRBV9 to TRBJ2-5; D gene ambiguous. V shed 0 bases and J shed 0 bases, with 12 bases lying between them. The CDR3 length is 16 residues. Germline V gives CDR1 SGDLS, CDR2 YYNGEE. The CDR3 bases are TGTGCCAGCAGCGTAGCATCCCACATGAACCAAGAGACCCAGTACTTC. Protein sequence: CASSVASHMNQETQYF. The full variable domain, rest sourced from reference TRBV9 and TRBJ2-5, is DSGVTQTPKHLITATGQRVTLRCSPRSGDLSVYWYQQSLDQGLQFLIQYYNGEERAKGNILERFSAQQFPDLHSELNLSSLELGDSALYFCASSVASHMNQETQYFGPGTRLLVL.

The chain employs TRBV4-3 and TRBJ2-3, with D possibly TRBD2 on 6 matching bases. Germline V gene lookup returns CDR1 LGHNA and CDR2 YSLEER. This CDR3 has 14 residues. V gave up 4 bases and J gave up 10 bases, with 18 bases separating them. The CDR3 spells CASSLEHGGAAQYF. For the CDR3, the DNA is TGCGCCAGCAGCCTAGAACACGGGGGAGCGGCGCAGTATTTT.

As to this clonotype: As the CDR3 is not closed by the conserved phenylalanine or tryptophan, this likely results from a read error. The chain joins TRBV20-1 to TRBJ2-7; TRBD1 matches at 10 bases. The germline V gene has CDR1 DFQATT and CDR2 SNEGSKA (reference sequence). The CDR3 totals 12 residues. V shed 7 bases and J 3 bases; nucleotides not matched to a gene: 3. The CDR3 sequence: CSGQGADYEQYS. Here the CDR3 DNA reads TGCAGTGGACAGGGGGCTGACTACGAGCAGTACTCC.